Each of the 22 T cell receptor beta chains below was sequenced from the same sample in a study of T cells in Graves' hyperthyroidism and ophthalmopathy. Template material for amplifying TCR beta CDR3 regions consisted of RNA transcripts. First-round RT-PCR of the TCR CDR3 relied on the HTBI primer set. TCRdb re-derived calls from the multiplex PCR reads in MiXCR, one entry per CDR3 protein. This table holds 700,000 to 850,000 distinct CDR3 sequences, under 45% found once. Sequenced: blood. The receptors were gathered from a woman aged 35 to 49 with Graves' hyperthyroidism.

CDR3 in amino acids: CASSQDLGRAKGHEQYF. The CDR3 nucleotides read TGCGCCAGCAGCCAAGATCTCGGCAGGGCAAAGGGTCACGAGCAGTACTTC. V is TRBV5-1 and J is TRBJ2-7; D perhaps matches TRBD1 (5 bases). Trimming took off 4 bases at V and 5 bases at J, with 25 bases between the two ends. The CDR3 totals 17 residues. Germline V gene data show CDR1 as SGHRS and CDR2 as YFSETQ.

This clonotype was counted a single time. The chain uses TRBV10-3 and TRBJ1-2; D is possibly TRBD1 (5 bases). The CDR3 totals 13 residues. Deletions cut 5 bases from V and 8 bases from J, with 15 bases between. Germline lookup yields CDR1 ENHRY and CDR2 SYGVKD. DNA for the CDR3: TGTGCCATCAGTTCGGGGGATCGCGTGGGCTACACCTTC. Its translation is CAISSGDRVGYTF.

To note about this clonotype: This may stem from a read error, because a much larger clone lies one nucleotide away. The chain couples TRBV7-9 to TRBJ2-7; TRBD2 matches at 8 bases. This CDR3 region has 17 residues. The germline gives CDR1 SEHNR, CDR2 FQNEAQ (reference sequence). Here the CDR3 DNA reads TGTGCCAGCAGCTTAGTTTTATTGACTAGCGCTAACTACGGGCAGTACTTC. It encodes CASSLVLLTSANYGQYF.

This clonotype turned up a few times. This chain connects TRBV6-5 to TRBJ1-1; D possibly corresponds to TRBD1 (5 bases). This CDR3 has 14 amino acids. V lost 2 bases and J 11 bases, leaving 18 bases between the germline ends. The germline V gene has CDR1 MNHEY and CDR2 SVGAGI. CDR3: CASSYGPALGAAFF. The CDR3 coding sequence is TGTGCCAGCAGTTACGGGCCAGCCCTCGGGGCGGCTTTCTTT.

The rearrangement uses TRBV19 and TRBJ1-2; 7 bases line up with TRBD1. The V gene's germline CDR1 is LNHDA and CDR2 SQIVND (reference sequence). The CDR3 covers 14 residues. The junction had 11 bases not matched to a gene; V was cut back by 5 bases and J by 8 bases. The CDR3 region is CASSRAGTAEGYTF. CDR3 sequence (DNA): TGTGCCAGTAGTCGAGCCGGGACAGCAGAAGGCTACACCTTC.

The CDR3 DNA is TGTGCCAGCAGCGTTGAAGGTGCTAGCGGCAAAGACTACGAGCAGTACTTC. It codes for CASSVEGASGKDYEQYF. This chain links TRBV9 with TRBJ2-7, with 7 bases matching TRBD2. This CDR3 spans 17 amino acids. Per the germline V gene, CDR1 is SGDLS and CDR2 is YYNGEE. V lost 2 bases and J lost 3; bases outside the gene matches: 14.

The table lists this clonotype with a count of one. The chain employs TRBV10-3 and TRBJ1-2; D is undetermined. The CDR3 consists of 13 residues. Germline-derived CDR1 and CDR2 are ENHRY and SYGVKD. Trimming left V 11 bases short and J 7 bases short, with 20 bases between. CDR3 region: CAGREGGWCGYTF. CDR3 DNA: TGTGCCGGCCGGGAGGGTGGATGGTGTGGCTACACCTTC.

The chain has TRBV7-8 and TRBJ2-7; 10 positions match TRBD1. The V segment lost 7 bases and the J segment 5 bases; nucleotides outside the gene matches: 8. CDR1 is SGHVS and CDR2 is FQNEAQ in the germline V gene. The CDR3 sequence is 14 residues long. The CDR3 loop reads CASNRDRGDHEQYF. The CDR3 nucleotides read TGTGCCAGCAATAGGGACAGGGGTGACCACGAGCAGTACTTC.

This clonotype has a count of ten or more. J is TRBJ1-1 and V is TRBV7-6; 7 bases line up with TRBD1. Per the germline V gene, CDR1 is SGHVS and CDR2 is FNYEAQ. J lost 7 bases, V lost 5 bases, and 10 bases had no gene match. This CDR3 spans 14 amino acids. CDR3 amino acids: CASSPGTEQGEAFF. CDR3 nucleotide sequence: TGTGCCAGCAGCCCAGGGACAGAACAAGGTGAAGCTTTCTTT. The full variable domain, completed using reference TRBV7-6 and TRBJ1-1, is GAGVSQSPRYKVTKRGQDVALRCDPISGHVSLYWYRQALGQGPEFLTYFNYEAQQDKSGLPNDRFSAERPEGSISTLTIQRTEQRDSAMYRCASSPGTEQGEAFFGQGTRLTVV.

The chain carries TRBV29-1 and TRBJ2-1; 8 bases are shared with TRBD2. The J segment lost 8 bases and the V segment lost 6 bases, leaving 12 bases of the junction unmatched. In germline, CDR1 is SQVTM, CDR2 ANQGSEA. The CDR3 loop spans 14 amino acids. CDR3 amino acids: CSVPGTRASHEQFF. In DNA form, the CDR3 reads TGCAGCGTCCCCGGGACTAGGGCGTCGCATGAGCAGTTCTTC.

There are many counts of this clonotype. The chain employs TRBV15 and TRBJ2-7, with D possibly matching TRBD1 (6 bases). Trimming left V 6 bases short and J 7 bases short, with 16 bases between. The CDR3 spans 13 residues. Per germline, CDR1 LNHNV and CDR2 YYDKDF (reference sequence). Written as DNA, the CDR3 is TGTGCCACCAGAGGGGGTGCGCTACGGGAGCAGTACTTC. Protein product: CATRGGALREQYF.

There are many counts of this clonotype. The genes are TRBV7-9 and TRBJ2-5, with 9 positions matching TRBD1. The CDR3 sequence is 15 residues long. The germline V gene encodes CDR1 SEHNR and CDR2 FQNEAQ (reference sequence). Trimming took 5 bases from V and 2 from J; bases not matched to a gene: 6. CDR3 loop: CASSPNGQGQETQYF. In DNA form, the CDR3 reads TGTGCCAGCAGCCCCAACGGACAGGGGCAAGAGACCCAGTACTTC.

The CDR3 DNA reads TGTGCCAGCAGCTTAGATGGGGAAGGGGATGGCTACACCTTC. Its protein product is CASSLDGEGDGYTF. The rearrangement links TRBV7-2 to TRBJ1-2; the D gene is possibly TRBD1 (5 bases). Per the germline V gene, CDR1 is SGHTA and CDR2 is FQGNSA. Deletions cut 1 base from V and 6 bases from J, with 12 bases between. The CDR3 runs 14 residues.

The chain has TRBV19 and TRBJ1-2, with 8 nucleotides matching TRBD1. The ends lost 5 bases at V and 4 bases at J; junction bases unmatched: 6. The V gene's germline CDR1 is LNHDA and CDR2 SQIVND (reference sequence). The CDR3 is 14 amino acids. CDR3 sequence (DNA): TGTGCCAGTAGTGGTGGACAGGGCCTCTATGGCTACACCTTC. Its translation is CASSGGQGLYGYTF.

This rearrangement joins TRBV5-5 to TRBJ2-5; tentatively, D is TRBD1 (6 bases). The CDR3 length is 15 residues. The V gene lost 0 bases and the J gene lost 4 bases, with 13 bases spanning the gap. Germline values: CDR1 SGHKS, CDR2 YYEKEE (reference sequence). CDR3 bases: TGTGCCAGCAGCTTGGCCGCGCTGGGGGCAGAGACCCAGTACTTC. Translation: CASSLAALGAETQYF.

This clonotype has more than one count but fewer than ten. The chain uses TRBV5-5 and TRBJ2-7; the match to TRBD1 covers 7 bases. Trimming removed 7 bases from V and 6 bases from J; junction bases left unmatched: 10. CDR1 is SGHKS and CDR2 is YYEKEE in the germline V gene (reference sequence). The CDR3 is 13 residues long. CDR3 in amino acids: CASSSQGDIEQYF. CDR3 nucleotide sequence: TGTGCCAGCTCATCGCAGGGGGACATCGAGCAGTACTTC.

This clonotype has just a few counts. V usage is TRBV20-1 and J usage is TRBJ1-5; TRBD1 agrees at 8 bases. The CDR3 extends over 16 amino acids. Germline V gene data show CDR1 as DFQATT and CDR2 as SNEGSKA (reference sequence). V was pared by 6 bases and J by 1 base, with 11 bases of the junction left unmatched. The CDR3 nucleotides read TGCAGTGCCTCCGACAGGGGAATTGTGAGCAATCAGCCCCAGCATTTT. Protein: CSASDRGIVSNQPQHF.

For this clonotype: Being one base from a much bigger clone, this may be a read error. V and J are TRBV11-3 and TRBJ1-1, with D uncertain. CDR1 is SGHNT and CDR2 is YENEEA in the germline V gene. This CDR3 has 13 amino acids. The CDR3 DNA reads TGTGCCAGCAGCTCCACAATGAAGATTGAAGCTTCCTTT. It specifies CASSSTMKIEASF.

This clonotype came up many times. This chain links TRBV7-9 with TRBJ1-2, with D perhaps matching TRBD1 (5 bases). V lost 4 bases and J lost 6, with 18 bases in between. Per the germline V gene, CDR1 is SEHNR and CDR2 is FQNEAQ (reference sequence). This CDR3 spans 15 amino acids. The CDR3 sequence: CASSSLSGRDHGYTF. In DNA form, the CDR3 reads TGTGCCAGCAGCTCCCTATCAGGCAGGGACCATGGCTACACCTTC. Filled out from reference TRBV7-9 and TRBJ1-2, the complete variable domain reads DTGVSQNPRHKITKRGQNVTFRCDPISEHNRLYWYRQTLGQGPEFLTYFQNEAQLEKSRLLSDRFSAERPKGSFSTLEIQRTEQGDSAMYLCASSSLSGRDHGYTFGSGTRLTVV.

For this clonotype: The CDR3 ends on some other residue instead of the conserved phenylalanine or tryptophan, so this is likely a read error. J is TRBJ2-5 and V is TRBV2, with D maybe TRBD2 (6 bases). The CDR3 length is 16 residues. From germline, CDR1 is SNHLY and CDR2 FYNNEI. The CDR3 sequence: CASSQGRGGRQETQYL. CDR3 DNA: TGCGCCAGCAGCCAAGGGCGAGGAGGGCGGCAAGAGACCCAGTACCTC.

This clonotype was counted at least ten times. This chain connects TRBV24-1 to TRBJ1-3; unclear D gene. V shed 5 bases and J shed 1 base, with 2 bases lying between them. Germline V lookup: CDR1 KGHDR, CDR2 SFDVKD. This CDR3 is 12 amino acids long. CDR3 protein: CATSGSGNTIYF. The CDR3 region has the DNA TGTGCCACCAGTGGGTCTGGAAACACCATATATTTT.

The J gene is TRBJ1-3, the V gene TRBV7-9; 7 positions agree with TRBD1. This CDR3 is 16 amino acids long. With V trimmed by 3 bases and J by 0 bases, 5 bases remained unmatched. In germline, CDR1 is SEHNR, CDR2 FQNEAQ (reference sequence). This CDR3 is CASSLWGQLSGNTIYF. The CDR3, as DNA: TGTGCCAGCAGCTTGTGGGGACAGCTCTCTGGAAACACCATATATTTT.